This TCR beta chain was identified in a study of identical twins. Study outcomes and limitations: In zero-insertion analyses, partial confounding could arise from invariant MAIT and iNKT cells. Excess sharing by twins proved weaker in beta out-of-frame sequences. Insertions ran lower in abundant cord blood beta clonotypes, though not in memory repertoires.

Unique molecular identifiers were present on the cDNA, and a universal primer site came from template switching. MiXCR, applied by TCRdb to the 5' RACE reads, yields one record per CDR3 protein. Of roughly 630,000 distinct CDR3 sequences in the sample, roughly 7.2% are singletons; the top ten hold about 1.5%. The sample holds a few counts of this clonotype. Its antigen is undetermined. The CDR3 runs 12 residues. The V end lost 6 bases, the J end lost 1 base, and 9 bases lay between the germline ends. CDR1 is DFQATT and CDR2 is SNEGSKA in the germline V gene (reference sequence). In addition, the sample was reused for a study of yellow fever vaccine responses in identical twins.

The sample taken for sequencing was PBMCs. The chain has TRBV20-1 and TRBJ1-1; a possible D gene is TRBD1 (6 bases). This sequence originates from a woman in her late teens or twenties in good health. CDR3 region: CSATGKNTEAFF. The CDR3 DNA reads TGCAGTGCAACAGGGAAGAACACTGAAGCTTTCTTT.